The next 9 T cell receptor beta chains were all read from a single sample in a study of cytomegalovirus exposure and HLA in healthy donors. Primers: 60 Vbeta forward and 13 Jbeta reverse. Data came from immunoSEQ multiplex PCR; TCRdb stores just in-frame clones and leaves some out. The sample holds 150,000 to 200,000 clones; around 76% are singletons and the top ten take roughly 2.1%. Sequences were obtained from PBMCs. These TCRs come from a woman aged 25 to 39 in good health and CMV-seropositive.

This sequence joins TRBV5-1 and TRBJ2-1, with 12 nucleotides matching TRBD1. V lost 2 bases and J lost 9; bases outside the gene matches: 9. The CDR3 sequence is 16 residues long. Germline V gene lookup returns CDR1 SGHRS and CDR2 YFSETQ. CDR3: CASSFPPGQGASEQFF. The CDR3 DNA is TGCGCCAGCAGCTTCCCCCCGGGACAGGGGGCGAGTGAGCAGTTCTTC.

The chain is built from TRBV30 and TRBJ2-1; D remains unclear. Germline V gene lookup returns CDR1 GTSNPN and CDR2 SVGIG (reference sequence). Trimming removed 3 bases from V and 0 bases from J, with 9 bases in between. This CDR3 contains 14 residues. The CDR3 coding sequence is TGTGCCTGGAGGAGTGTGTCCTCCTACAATGAGCAGTTCTTC. Translated, it gives CAWRSVSSYNEQFF.

This chain links TRBV6-5 with TRBJ2-1; D is perhaps TRBD1 (5 bases). V lost 6 bases, J lost 4 bases, and 7 bases lay in between. CDR1 MNHEY and CDR2 SVGAGI come from the germline V gene. The CDR3 runs to 12 residues. Here the CDR3 reads CASSRAYNEQFF. CDR3 sequence (DNA): TGTGCCAGCAGCAGGGCATACAATGAGCAGTTCTTC.

The V and J genes are TRBV5-1 and TRBJ1-1; D gene unclear. The CDR3 runs to 15 residues. CDR1 is SGHRS and CDR2 is YFSETQ in the germline V gene. V lost 6 bases and J lost 0, with 15 bases in between. In nucleotides, the CDR3 is TGCGCCAGCAAAGGAGACGGCCTCATGAACACTGAAGCTTTCTTT. The encoded protein is CASKGDGLMNTEAFF.

V and J are TRBV5-1 and TRBJ2-6; maybe TRBD2 (5 bases). Per germline, CDR1 SGHRS and CDR2 YFSETQ. With 0 bases removed from V and 1 base from J, the gap between germline ends came to 11 bases. This CDR3 has 17 residues. CDR3 protein: CASSLEVSGSGANVLTF. CDR3 in DNA: TGCGCCAGCAGCTTGGAGGTGTCGGGGTCTGGGGCCAACGTCCTGACTTTC.

This clone was seen a few times. This sequence joins TRBV6-4 and TRBJ2-1; 9 bases map to TRBD2. The trim removed 0 bases at V and 3 bases at J, leaving 0 bases unmatched. Germline assignment: CDR1 MRHNA and CDR2 SNTAGT. The CDR3 consists of 15 residues. Here the CDR3 DNA reads TGTGCCAGCAGTGACTCACTAGCGGGCTACAATGAGCAGTTCTTC. This codes for CASSDSLAGYNEQFF.

The chain employs TRBV19 and TRBJ2-1; TRBD2 agrees at 7 bases. The CDR3 spans 16 residues. With V trimmed by 3 bases and J by 7 bases, 12 bases remained unmatched. CDR1 and CDR2 (germline): LNHDA, SQIVND (reference sequence). CDR3 bases: TGTGCCAGTAGTATTGAGGAGCGGGGAGGCGGGAATGAGCAGTTCTTC. Translating gives CASSIEERGGGNEQFF.

This clone came up once. The chain links TRBV5-5 to TRBJ2-2, with D possibly matching TRBD2 (5 bases). Between the trimmed V and J ends, which lost 5 bases and 5 bases, there was a span of 16 bases. The CDR3 length is 15 residues. Germline values: CDR1 SGHKS, CDR2 YYEKEE (reference sequence). CDR3: CASRDGLFRTGELFF. In DNA form, the CDR3 reads TGTGCCAGCAGGGATGGACTCTTCCGGACCGGGGAGCTGTTTTTT.

Only a few counts were recorded for this clone. The genes are TRBV5-6 and TRBJ2-5; 13 bases are a match to TRBD2. The tail of the sequence fits TRBJ2-7 better, so the J call may be wrong. The CDR3 has 15 amino acids. CDR1 is SGHDT and CDR2 is YYEEEE in the germline V gene. The CDR3 DNA reads as TGTGCCAGCAGCTTGTACGGACTAGCGGGAGCCGAGCAGTACTTC. Its translation is CASSLYGLAGAEQYF.